This T cell receptor (beta chain) was observed in a study of beta chain features in type 1 diabetes. This CDR3 region has 16 residues. The germline CDR1 and CDR2 sequences are SGDLS and YYNGEE. Deletions cut 3 bases from V and 4 bases from J, with 17 bases between. In regard to this clone: Its antigen remains unidentified.

Study-wide results and caveats: Cells with high TCR expression could be over-represented by cDNA sequencing. Patients showed naive, central memory and Treg TCRB repertoires that appeared more similar than those of healthy donors.

The study reverse transcribed the entire isolated RNA, so it sequenced expressed TCRB transcripts. Only in-frame clones appear in the TCRdb table, and some are missing; sequencing was by immunoSEQ multiplex PCR. The table shows 130,000 to 150,000 clones, with under 60% occurring only once. The chain links TRBV9 to TRBJ1-3; D call uncertain. Sequenced material: Tregs from blood. The clonotype comes from a man between 18 and 35 years old in good health. CDR3 nucleotides: TGTGCCAGCAGCGCTGACCTCCCCAGAGCGGGAAACACCATATATTTT. Encoded protein: CASSADLPRAGNTIYF.